This T cell receptor (beta chain) was captured in a study of T cell repertoires in cytomegalovirus infection. This clonotype has just a few counts. TCRdb called the reads again in MiXCR, with one record for every CDR3 protein. The table lists hundreds of thousands of distinct CDR3 sequences, 31% of them singletons. Germline lookup yields CDR1 SGHAT and CDR2 FQNNGV. This CDR3 contains 16 residues. The V gene end was trimmed by 2 bases and the J gene end by 0 bases; junction bases not matched to a gene: 7. This clonotype originated in a human donor in good health (CMV status not recorded). Some clones in this sample may be carry-over from other donors' samples. Input material: PBMCs. This chain connects TRBV11-2 to TRBJ2-7; TRBD1 agrees at 7 bases. DNA for the CDR3: TGTGCCAGCAGCTTATTTTCAGGGGGTTTCTCCTACGAGCAGTACTTC. Its protein is CASSLFSGGFSYEQYF.